Detailed here is one T cell receptor (beta chain). Its target is not known. This specimen belongs to a study of memory CD4+ T cells and cytomegalovirus serostatus. For the study at large: Donors were healthy Belgian adults, 10 or so CMV seropositive and about two dozen seronegative.

Single viable CD3+CD4+CD8-CD45RO+ cells were sorted as the memory CD4+ T cells. CD4+ T cells were isolated by positive magnetic selection. CDR3 length: 17 residues. V was clipped by 2 bases and J by 4 bases; unmatched bases: 11. Germline lookup yields CDR1 MDHEN and CDR2 SYDVKM. Findings of the study overall: A US-trained random forest predicted CMV serostatus with median AUC roughly 0.9. CD4+ memory repertoires contained about 40% of the 164 reported CMV TCRbeta sequences.

Assay: immunoSEQ multiplex PCR; the TCRdb copy retains only in-frame clones and omits some. Altogether some 39,000 clones are present, more than 75% being singletons, with the ten largest covering approximately 0.8%. The chain has TRBV28 and TRBJ2-1; TRBD2 matches at 7 bases. Source material: memory CD4+ T cells from blood. This TCR derives from an adult in good health and CMV-seronegative. The CDR3 DNA is TGTGCCAGCAGTTTAGGGGGGGGGACTGCCCATTACAATGAGCAGTTCTTC. Translating gives CASSLGGGTAHYNEQFF. Supplemented by reference TRBV28 and TRBJ2-1, the full variable domain reads DVKVTQSSRYLVKRTGEKVFLECVQDMDHENMFWYRQDPGLGLRLIYFSYDVKMKEKGDIPEGYSVSREKKERFSLILESASTNQTSMYLCASSLGGGTAHYNEQFFGPGTRLTVL.